This is a list of T cell receptor beta chains from one sample in a study of T cell responses to AZD1222 COVID-19 vaccine. Clones were sequenced by immunoSEQ multiplex PCR, and TCRdb holds only the in-frame ones, with some missing. Of about 150,000 clones in the sample, 70% to 90% were seen once. The sequences come from peripheral blood, collected after recovery from COVID-19. Receptors were obtained from an adult who had recovered from COVID-19. Both conserved end residues are part of each CDR3. A D gene is named only where the DNA matches it firmly. Clone sizes are given selectively: once, few, many, or a class where the clone is expanded.

TRBJ1-1,TRBD1,.,TRBV3-1/TRBV3-2,TGTGCCAGCAGCCTAACAGGGGGGGACACTGAAGCTTTCTTT,CASSLTGGDTEAFF
TRBJ2-3,TRBD2,.,TRBV7-9,TGTGCCAGTGGGGCAGCGGGGGGTCGCACAGATACGCAGTATTTT,CASGAAGGRTDTQYF
TRBJ2-6,.,few,TRBV29-1,TGCAGCGTTGAAACCGATGTAAACTCTGGGGCCAACGTCCTGACTTTC,CSVETDVNSGANVLTF
TRBJ2-7,TRBD2,.,TRBV3-1/TRBV3-2,TGTGCCAGCAGCCGACTAGCGGGGGGCGAGCAGTACTTC,CASSRLAGGEQYF
TRBJ1-5,TRBD1,.,TRBV19,TGTGCCACCCGACCCCGGACAGGGGGTAACCCAGGCAATCAGCCCCAGCATTTT,CATRPRTGGNPGNQPQHF
TRBJ2-7,.,.,TRBV7-6,TGTGCCAGCAGCTTAGGAGGCCCCGGCGGTTCTACGGGGGAGCAGTACTTC,CASSLGGPGGSTGEQYF
TRBJ1-4,TRBD1,.,TRBV29-1,TGCAGCGTGGACCAGGGGGGGTCAACTAATGAAAAACTGTTTTTT,CSVDQGGSTNEKLFF
TRBJ2-7,.,.,TRBV13,TGTGCCAGCAGCTTAGGCAGGGGCGAGCAGTACTTC,CASSLGRGEQYF
TRBJ1-6,.,.,TRBV6-5,TGTGCCAGCACCACGGATGTGGATTCACCCCTCCACTTT,CASTTDVDSPLHF
TRBJ1-1,.,.,TRBV29-1,TGCAGCGTTGAAGCCCGAGACGGAGTCGTGACTGAAGCTTTCTTT,CSVEARDGVVTEAFF
TRBJ2-2,TRBD1,.,TRBV19,TGTGCCAGTAGCCGGGACAGGGTTGGTAACACCGGGGAGCTGTTTTTT,CASSRDRVGNTGELFF
TRBJ1-5,.,.,TRBV5-6,TGTGCCAGCATAAAGTGGTCTGGGGGTCGCAATCAGCCCCAGCATTTT,CASIKWSGGRNQPQHF
TRBJ2-1,.,.,TRBV28,TGTGCCAGCATAAATAATACCGCAAGGACAGGGAGGGAGAGGGAGCAGTTCTTC,CASINNTARTGREREQFF
TRBJ1-5,.,.,TRBV18,TGTGCCAGCTCAGCCTCAGGGCTCGATCAGCCCCAGCATTTT,CASSASGLDQPQHF
TRBJ2-7,.,.,TRBV2,TGTGCCAGCAGGAGTTCCCTAGCGTTAACCTACGAGCAGTACTTC,CASRSSLALTYEQYF
TRBJ2-5,TRBD2,.,TRBV9,TGTGCCAGCAGCGTAGGACTAGCGGGAGTATTTGGCCAAGAGACCCAGTACTTC,CASSVGLAGVFGQETQYF
TRBJ2-1,.,few,TRBV7-9,TGTGCCAGCAGCCCCGTGACGACCCCATTGTCGAATGAGCAGTTCTTC,CASSPVTTPLSNEQFF
TRBJ2-7,TRBD1,.,TRBV24-1,TGTGCCACCCCTCCAGACAGGGGAAAGGAGCAGTACTTC,CATPPDRGKEQYF
TRBJ1-2,TRBD1,.,TRBV7-9,TGTGCCAGCAGCTCTGGACAGGGTGTGGGGTATGGCTACACCTTC,CASSSGQGVGYGYTF
TRBJ1-2,TRBD1,.,TRBV18,TGTGCCAGCTCACCTGCCCGGGACAGGGGGCAAGTAGGTGGCTACACCTTC,CASSPARDRGQVGGYTF
TRBJ2-3,.,.,TRBV7-3,TGTGCCAGCAGCTTAAACCCCGCGAGGACAGATACGCAGTATTTT,CASSLNPARTDTQYF
TRBJ2-7,TRBD2,.,TRBV7-8,TGTGCCAGCAGCTTAGCAGGGACTACTATCTCCTACGAGCAGTACTTC,CASSLAGTTISYEQYF
TRBJ2-7,.,.,TRBV28,TGTGCCAGCAGCTCGACAGCCAACTCCTACGAGCAGTACTTC,CASSSTANSYEQYF
TRBJ2-3,.,once,TRBV7-8,TGTGCCAGCAGCTTAGCGGGAGAAGATACGCAGTATTTT,CASSLAGEDTQYF
TRBJ2-3,TRBD2,.,TRBV7-9,TGTGCCAGCAGCGCCGGGACTAGCGGGGACCTTAGCACAGATACGCAGTATTTT,CASSAGTSGDLSTDTQYF
TRBJ2-3,TRBD2,.,TRBV14,TGTGCCAGCAGCCTCCGGGGGGAACGCACAGATACGCAGTATTTT,CASSLRGERTDTQYF
TRBJ2-3,.,.,TRBV18,TGTGCCAGCTCACCTCTAGCTTTGGGCACAGATACGCAGTATTTT,CASSPLALGTDTQYF
TRBJ1-1,TRBD1,.,TRBV18,TGTGCCAGCCTTCGGGACAGGGAGAACACTGAAGCTTTCTTT,CASLRDRENTEAFF
TRBJ1-1,.,once,TRBV7-9,TGTGCCAGCAGCATGTCAGGGCAGATAGGCACTGAAGCTTTCTTT,CASSMSGQIGTEAFF
TRBJ1-1,.,.,TRBV12-3/TRBV12-4,TGTGCCAGCAGTTTAGCACGGTCTGAAGCTTTCTTT,CASSLARSEAFF
TRBJ1-5,.,.,TRBV12-3/TRBV12-4,TGTGCCAGCAGTTTTGGGGGAGGTCAGCCCCAGCATTTT,CASSFGGGQPQHF
TRBJ2-1,.,.,TRBV19,TGTGCCAGTAGTCCCCTCGACCCAGAGATCAATGAGCAGTTCTTC,CASSPLDPEINEQFF
TRBJ1-1,TRBD1,.,TRBV5-4,TGTGCCAGCAGCTTGGGACAGGGGACTTTTAGCACTGAAGCTTTCTTT,CASSLGQGTFSTEAFF
TRBJ2-7,TRBD2,.,TRBV7-9,TGTGCCAGCAGTTCCGGGACTACAATCTCCTACGAGCAGTACTTC,CASSSGTTISYEQYF
TRBJ2-2,.,.,TRBV27,TGTGCCAGCAGTTTACGGGGACCCGGCGGGGAGCTGTTTTTT,CASSLRGPGGELFF
TRBJ1-1,.,.,TRBV11-2,TGTGCCAGCAGCTTAGTCGGGGGTGAAGCTTTCTTT,CASSLVGGEAFF
TRBJ1-5,TRBD1,.,TRBV10-3,TGTGCCATCAGTGGGGATGGACAGGGGAATCAGCCCCAGCATTTT,CAISGDGQGNQPQHF
TRBJ2-2,.,.,TRBV6-2/TRBV6-3,TGTGCCAGCAGCTTCGATCTTTTGGTGTTTTTT,CASSFDLLVFF
TRBJ1-3,.,.,TRBV9,TGTGCCAGCAGCGCAACAGCGAGCTCTGGAAACACCATATATTTT,CASSATASSGNTIYF
TRBJ2-3,TRBD2,.,TRBV5-4,TGTGCCAGCAGCTTGGGACTAGCGGGGCTCACAGATACGCAGTATTTT,CASSLGLAGLTDTQYF